The 26 T cell receptor beta chains presented below share a single source sample, sequenced in a study of read filtering for tumor transcriptome and immune sequencing. From 350 to 500 ng of RNA, a library with molecular barcoded alpha/delta and beta/gamma adaptors was made. TCRdb independently ran MiXCR on the reads; one entry per CDR3 protein. In the table there are more than 35,000 distinct CDR3 sequences, approximately 12% of which are singletons. Sequenced input: a population of CD138-negative cells sorted from bone marrow. These receptors were taken from a donor older than 35 with multiple myeloma.

In its sample, this clonotype was seen many times. This chain uses TRBV5-1 with TRBJ1-2; TRBD1 might be the D (5 bases). This CDR3 spans 13 amino acids. Germline V gives CDR1 SGHRS, CDR2 YFSETQ. The V and J ends lost 6 bases and 6 bases respectively, with 15 bases between them. CDR3: CASTPRGTDGYTF. The CDR3 region has the DNA TGCGCCAGCACCCCCCGGGGGACGGATGGCTACACCTTC.

This clonotype has at least ten counts. The CDR3 reads CASSFGREGQPQHF. Written as DNA, the CDR3 is TGTGCCAGCAGTTTCGGCAGAGAGGGTCAGCCCCAGCATTTT. The chain combines TRBV28 with TRBJ1-5; D is unclear. This CDR3 comprises 14 residues. Germline CDR1 is MDHEN and CDR2 is SYDVKM. The germline V and J ends were trimmed by 3 bases and 6 bases, with 12 bases remaining between them.

This clonotype was found many times. J is TRBJ2-5 and V is TRBV3-1, with 8 bases lining up with TRBD2. Germline V gene lookup returns CDR1 LGHDT and CDR2 YNNKEL (reference sequence). This CDR3 spans 16 amino acids. With 1 base clipped from V and 5 bases from J, the junction kept 9 bases outside the gene matches. The CDR3 loop is CASSQGGLAGRETQYF. In DNA form, the CDR3 reads TGTGCCAGCAGCCAAGGAGGTTTAGCGGGGAGGGAGACCCAGTACTTC.

This clonotype was detected ten times or more. The CDR3 bases are TGCGCCAGCAGCCCCGGACAGGTTTATGGCTACACCTTC. Translated: CASSPGQVYGYTF. The rearrangement joins TRBV5-1 to TRBJ1-2; 7 nucleotides match TRBD1. Germline V CDR1 and CDR2: SGHRS, YFSETQ. The length of the CDR3 is 13 residues. Trimming at V came to 4 bases and at J to 5 bases, leaving 5 bases not matched to a gene. The complete variable domain, with remaining parts taken from reference TRBV5-1 and TRBJ1-2, reads KAGVTQTPRYLIKTRGQQVTLSCSPISGHRSVSWYQQTPGQGLQFLFEYFSETQRNKGNFPGRFSGRQFSNSRSEMNVSTLELGDSALYLCASSPGQVYGYTFGSGTRLTVV.

As for this clonotype: This may come from a read error, since a much larger clone is one base off. Here the CDR3 DNA reads TGTGCCAGCACCTTGACAGGGCACGGGCAGTACTTC. Translated, it gives CASTLTGHGQYF. The rearrangement joins TRBV6-2 or TRBV6-3 to TRBJ2-7, with 7 bases that match TRBD1. CDR3 length: 12 residues. J lost 9 bases, V lost 7 bases, and 9 bases had no gene match. Germline CDR1 and CDR2: MNHEY and SVGEGT.

Remarks on this clonotype: A much larger clone lies one base from this, so it may be a read error. The chain links TRBV7-8 to TRBJ2-1, with 8 bases matching TRBD2. The CDR3 contains 18 residues. In germline, CDR1 is SGHVS, CDR2 FQNEAQ. This CDR3 reads CASSDPFSGAPSYNEQLF. In DNA, the CDR3 is TGTGCCAGCAGTGATCCCTTTAGCGGGGCTCCCTCCTACAATGAGCAGCTCTTC.

This clonotype has ten or more counts. V and J are TRBV28 and TRBJ1-4; D might be TRBD1 (5 bases). CDR3 length: 14 residues. CDR1 is MDHEN, CDR2 SYDVKM, per germline. Trimming took off 6 bases at V and 10 bases at J, with 18 bases between the two ends. Here the CDR3 DNA reads TGTGCCAGCAGAACGGACATCCTAGAGGCAAAACTGTTTTTT. Protein sequence: CASRTDILEAKLFF. The full variable domain, with the rest looked up from reference TRBV28 and TRBJ1-4, is DVKVTQSSRYLVKRTGEKVFLECVQDMDHENMFWYRQDPGLGLRLIYFSYDVKMKEKGDIPEGYSVSREKKERFSLILESASTNQTSMYLCASRTDILEAKLFFGSGTQLSVL.

This clonotype was detected ten times or more. The rearrangement uses TRBV28 and TRBJ2-7; D call uncertain. Germline values: CDR1 MDHEN, CDR2 SYDVKM. The V end was cut by 6 bases, the J end by 9 bases, with 12 bases between. The CDR3 sequence is 11 residues long. The CDR3 reads CASSPPPGQYF. The DNA for the CDR3 is TGTGCCAGCAGCCCACCTCCAGGGCAGTACTTC.

Comments on this clonotype: A much larger clone sits a single nucleotide away, making a read error possible. The V gene is TRBV20-1, the J gene TRBJ2-1, with D possibly called TRBD1 or TRBD2 (6 bases each). Per the germline V gene, CDR1 is DFQATT and CDR2 is SNEGSKA (reference sequence). Trimming shortened V by 2 bases and J by 12 bases, and 23 bases separated the two germline ends. The CDR3 contains 15 residues. Written as DNA, the CDR3 is TGCAGTGCTAGATTCGTGGAGGGGGGACCGCATGGGCAGTTCTTC. This gives the protein CSARFVEGGPHGQFF.

This clonotype showed up many times. The chain is built from TRBV2 and TRBJ2-1, with 10 bases aligning to TRBD1. The CDR3 is made up of 15 amino acids. Germline-derived CDR1 and CDR2 are SNHLY and FYNNEI. Germline trimming cut 6 bases from V and 4 bases from J; bases unmatched to any gene: 6. CDR3 residues: CASRAGTGDYNEQFF. CDR3 coding DNA: TGTGCCAGCAGAGCCGGGACAGGGGATTACAATGAGCAGTTCTTC.

V and J are TRBV11-2 and TRBJ2-3; 8 bases map to TRBD1. The CDR3 contains 16 residues. The V gene end was trimmed by 5 bases and the J gene end by 3 bases; junction bases not matched to a gene: 10. Looked up from germline, CDR1 is SGHAT and CDR2 is FQNNGV. CDR3 amino acids: CASSRSGGAKTDTQYF. CDR3 coding DNA: TGTGCCAGCAGCCGCTCAGGGGGCGCAAAGACAGATACGCAGTATTTT.

This clonotype turned up a few times. With a much larger clone just one base away, this may be a read error. The CDR3 does not close with the conserved phenylalanine or tryptophan, likely indicating a read error. The CDR3 is CSVEVPPGTVYGYTL. The CDR3 coding sequence is TGCAGCGTTGAAGTCCCGCCCGGGACGGTCTATGGCTACACCCTC. This rearrangement joins TRBV29-1 to TRBJ1-2, with a tentative D call TRBD1 (5 bases). This CDR3 comprises 15 residues. Germline V gene data show CDR1 as SQVTM and CDR2 as ANQGSEA. V lost 1 base, J lost 4 bases, and 16 bases lay in between.

This clonotype was seen at least ten times. The genes are TRBV7-9 and TRBJ2-7; weak D call: TRBD2 (6 bases). From germline, CDR1 is SEHNR and CDR2 FQNEAQ (reference sequence). The CDR3 sequence is 13 residues long. The V gene lost 3 bases and the J gene lost 1 base, with 7 bases spanning the gap. The CDR3: CASSLRGSYEQYF. CDR3 DNA sequence: TGTGCCAGCAGCTTGCGGGGATCCTACGAGCAGTACTTC. The full variable domain, completed using reference TRBV7-9 and TRBJ2-7, is DTGVSQNPRHKITKRGQNVTFRCDPISEHNRLYWYRQTLGQGPEFLTYFQNEAQLEKSRLLSDRFSAERPKGSFSTLEIQRTEQGDSAMYLCASSLRGSYEQYFGPGTRLTVT.

This chain connects TRBV19 to TRBJ2-1; D is ambiguous. Germline CDR1 reads LNHDA; CDR2 reads SQIVND (reference sequence). V lost 3 bases and J 6 bases, leaving 15 bases between the germline ends. The CDR3 length is 15 residues. The CDR3 region has the DNA TGTGCCAGTAGTATTAACGTTTTGCCCATCAATGAGCAGTTCTTC. It codes for CASSINVLPINEQFF. Full variable domain (outside the CDR3, taken from reference TRBV19 and TRBJ2-1): DGGITQSPKYLFRKEGQNVTLSCEQNLNHDAMYWYRQDPGQGLRLIYYSQIVNDFQKGDIAEGYSVSREKKESFPLTVTSAQKNPTAFYLCASSINVLPINEQFFGPGTRLTVL.

This clonotype has at least ten counts. The chain employs TRBV20-1 and TRBJ2-1; 12 bases match TRBD2. Germline lookup yields CDR1 DFQATT and CDR2 SNEGSKA (reference sequence). The CDR3 loop spans 14 amino acids. The junction had 6 bases not matched to a gene; V was cut back by 6 bases and J by 6 bases. This CDR3 is CSAKLAGGFNEQFF. CDR3 in DNA: TGCAGTGCCAAACTAGCGGGGGGCTTCAATGAGCAGTTCTTC.

The rearrangement links TRBV3-1 to TRBJ2-2, with D perhaps TRBD1 (6 bases). The CDR3 contains 15 residues. The V end lost 0 bases, the J end lost 1 base, and 6 bases lay between the germline ends. Germline CDR1 reads LGHDT; CDR2 reads YNNKEL (reference sequence). The CDR3 is CASSQDRGNTGELFF. DNA for the CDR3: TGTGCCAGCAGCCAAGACAGGGGGAACACCGGGGAGCTGTTTTTT.

This clonotype was seen ten or more times. The rearrangement links TRBV4-2 to TRBJ2-7; 8 bases agree with TRBD2. The CDR3 extends over 15 amino acids. Germline lookup yields CDR1 LGHNA and CDR2 YNFKEQ. The V segment lost 4 bases and the J segment 3 bases; nucleotides outside the gene matches: 8. CDR3 sequence (DNA): TGTGCCAGCAGCCGTTCGGCGGGGGGCCTCTACGAGCAGTACTTC. This sequence encodes CASSRSAGGLYEQYF.

The table lists this clonotype with a few counts. The CDR3 sequence: CSATGTGVYGYTF. In nucleotides, the CDR3 is TGCAGTGCTACCGGGACAGGGGTCTATGGCTACACCTTC. This sequence joins TRBV20-1 and TRBJ1-2; the match to TRBD1 covers 10 bases. The CDR3 has 13 amino acids. Trimming cost V 4 bases and J 4 bases; bases outside gene matches: 3. The V gene's germline CDR1 is DFQATT and CDR2 SNEGSKA (reference sequence).

Notes on this clonotype: This clone may be a read error of a much larger clone one base away. The chain recombines TRBV5-1 with TRBJ2-1; D gene ambiguous. The CDR3 runs to 14 residues. Germline CDR1 is SGHRS and CDR2 is YFSETQ. The CDR3 bases are TGCGCCAGCAGCAGCCTCTTTTCCTACAATGGGCAGTTCTTC. It encodes CASSSLFSYNGQFF. The full variable domain, rest sourced from reference TRBV5-1 and TRBJ2-1, is KAGVTQTPRYLIKTRGQQVTLSCSPISGHRSVSWYQQTPGQGLQFLFEYFSETQRNKGNFPGRFSGRQFSNSRSEMNVSTLELGDSALYLCASSSLFSYNGQFFGPGTRLTVL.

Details on this clonotype: A much bigger clone sits one base away, suggesting this may be a read error. This chain uses TRBV4-1 with TRBJ2-7; D may be TRBD2 (6 bases). Germline CDR1 MGHRA, CDR2 YSYEKL. With 4 bases removed from V and 6 bases from J, the gap between germline ends came to 19 bases. This CDR3 has 15 residues. The CDR3 nucleotides are TGCGCCAGCAGCCCGGGGACGGGGGTGGGTACCGAGCAGTACTTC. This translates into CASSPGTGVGTEQYF.

The rearrangement uses TRBV20-1 and TRBJ1-5, with unresolved D. CDR1 and CDR2 (germline): DFQATT, SNEGSKA (reference sequence). Trimming removed 3 bases at V and 3 bases at J, with 18 bases between. This CDR3 has 16 residues. CDR3 protein: CSASPRPNQINQPQHF. The CDR3 DNA is TGCAGTGCTAGCCCGAGACCGAATCAAATCAATCAGCCCCAGCATTTT.

This chain links TRBV7-9 with TRBJ2-3; D may be TRBD2 (5 bases). Germline V gene sequence: CDR1 SEHNR, CDR2 FQNEAQ (reference sequence). Trimming took off 5 bases at V and 5 bases at J, with 17 bases between the two ends. This CDR3 spans 15 amino acids. The CDR3 sequence: CASSQEVGPQDTQYF. CDR3 nucleotides: TGTGCCAGCAGCCAGGAGGTGGGCCCGCAAGATACGCAGTATTTT.

This clonotype was recorded many times. Given a far larger clone just one base away, this is likely a sequencing read error. V usage is TRBV12-3 or TRBV12-4 and J usage is TRBJ1-2; unclear D gene. The length of the CDR3 is 13 residues. Trimming stripped 8 bases from V and 4 bases from J, with 14 bases between. The CDR3 coding sequence is TGTGCCAGCGGTTCCGGAGGGATCTATGGCTACACCTTC. It encodes CASGSGGIYGYTF.

The sample holds many counts of this clonotype. V gene TRBV7-9 combines with J gene TRBJ2-7; D assignment may be TRBD1 or TRBD2 (5 bases each). The V end lost 5 bases, the J end lost 3 bases, and 14 bases lay between the germline ends. CDR1 is SEHNR, CDR2 FQNEAQ, per germline (reference sequence). CDR3 length equals 14 residues. CDR3 DNA sequence: TGTGCCAGCAGCCCCGGGGCGGGTAGCTACGAGCAGTACTTC. Amino acids: CASSPGAGSYEQYF.

This clonotype has a count of ten or more. The chain joins TRBV2 to TRBJ2-5; 7 bases line up with TRBD1. The CDR3 covers 13 residues. The V and J ends lost 5 bases and 4 bases, in that order; junction bases with no gene match: 4. Germline CDR1 is SNHLY and CDR2 is FYNNEI. CDR3 region: CASSTNRGETQYF. CDR3 bases: TGTGCCAGCAGTACGAACAGGGGAGAGACCCAGTACTTC. Complete variable domain (other parts from reference TRBV2 and TRBJ2-5): EPEVTQTPSHQVTQMGQEVILRCVPISNHLYFYWYRQILGQKVEFLVSFYNNEISEKSEIFDDQFSVERPDGSNFTLKIRSTKLEDSAMYFCASSTNRGETQYFGPGTRLLVL.

In this sample, this clonotype turned up a few times. The chain carries TRBV3-1 and TRBJ1-1; the D is unclear. V lost 6 bases and J 0 bases, leaving 8 bases between the germline ends. The CDR3 spans 13 residues. CDR1 is LGHDT and CDR2 is YNNKEL in the germline V gene (reference sequence). CDR3 amino acids: CASREHVNTEAFF. The CDR3 DNA reads TGTGCCAGCAGAGAACACGTGAACACTGAAGCTTTCTTT.